These T cell receptor beta chains were read from a single sample in a study of chemoradiotherapy in HPV16-positive cancers. This table comes from immunoSEQ multiplex PCR, and its TCRdb copy is limited to in-frame clones, with some not included. Of 30,000 to 40,000 clones listed, 80% are singletons. The material was blood, obtained from a patient who underwent chemoradiotherapy. The receptors shown here come from a human donor with HPV-associated anogenital cancer. The CDR3 runs from the conserved cysteine through the conserved F or W. The D gene is left open where the match is weak. Clone size, where shown, is once, few, many, or a class for clones that have expanded.

cdr3_aa: CASTPTGAGANVLTF
cdr3_nt: TGTGCCAGTACCCCAACAGGGGCTGGGGCCAACGTCCTGACTTTC
clone_size: NA
v_call: TRBV19
d_call: TRBD1
j_call: TRBJ2-6

cdr3_aa: CSAPSGGTQYF
cdr3_nt: TGCAGTGCTCCTAGCGGGGGGACCCAGTACTTC
clone_size: few
v_call: TRBV20-1
d_call: TRBD2
j_call: TRBJ2-5

cdr3_aa: CASSLDGAINEKLFF
cdr3_nt: TGTGCCAGCAGTTTAGATGGGGCGATTAATGAAAAACTGTTTTTT
clone_size: once
v_call: TRBV27
d_call: NA
j_call: TRBJ1-4

cdr3_aa: CASSPGLAGGPLETQYF
cdr3_nt: TGTGCCAGCAGTCCGGGACTAGCGGGGGGGCCGCTGGAGACCCAGTACTTC
clone_size: NA
v_call: TRBV7-2
d_call: TRBD2
j_call: TRBJ2-5

cdr3_aa: CASSFLQGLGTPSNQPQHF
cdr3_nt: TGTGCCAGCAGCTTTCTACAGGGATTGGGTACGCCGAGCAATCAGCCCCAGCATTTT
clone_size: NA
v_call: TRBV5-8
d_call: NA
j_call: TRBJ1-5

cdr3_aa: CASTLRRYSGNTIYF
cdr3_nt: TGTGCCAGCACCCTGAGACGATACTCTGGAAACACCATATATTTT
clone_size: once
v_call: TRBV5-6
d_call: NA
j_call: TRBJ1-3

cdr3_aa: CASSQVTLGGTRNTEAFF
cdr3_nt: TGCGCCAGCAGCCAAGTAACCTTGGGGGGCACTAGGAACACTGAAGCTTTCTTT
clone_size: once
v_call: TRBV4-1
d_call: NA
j_call: TRBJ1-1

cdr3_aa: CASSPYGTGGDEQFF
cdr3_nt: TGTGCCAGCAGTCCTTACGGGACAGGGGGCGATGAGCAGTTCTTC
clone_size: NA
v_call: TRBV6-4
d_call: TRBD1
j_call: TRBJ2-1

cdr3_aa: CSVKVGEQYF
cdr3_nt: TGCAGTGTCAAAGTGGGCGAGCAGTACTTC
clone_size: NA
v_call: TRBV20-1
d_call: NA
j_call: TRBJ2-7

cdr3_aa: CASSAYSDTQYF
cdr3_nt: TGTGCCAGCTCTGCGTATTCAGATACGCAGTATTTT
clone_size: NA
v_call: TRBV2
d_call: NA
j_call: TRBJ2-3

cdr3_aa: CASSLQASGELFF
cdr3_nt: TGTGCCAGCAGCTTACAAGCATCCGGGGAGCTGTTTTTT
clone_size: NA
v_call: TRBV7-3
d_call: NA
j_call: TRBJ2-2

cdr3_aa: CASSAGLSSGNTIYF
cdr3_nt: TGTGCCAGCAGCGCGGGGTTGTCCTCTGGAAACACCATATATTTT
clone_size: NA
v_call: TRBV9
d_call: NA
j_call: TRBJ1-3

cdr3_aa: CASSLGDRAYTF
cdr3_nt: TGTGCCAGCAGCTTAGGAGACAGGGCGTACACCTTC
clone_size: NA
v_call: TRBV13
d_call: TRBD1
j_call: TRBJ1-2

cdr3_aa: CASSSAPKTEAFF
cdr3_nt: TGTGCCAGCAGCTCAGCCCCCAAAACTGAAGCTTTCTTT
clone_size: once
v_call: TRBV7-9
d_call: NA
j_call: TRBJ1-1

cdr3_aa: CASSSGQGDEQFF
cdr3_nt: TGTGCCAGCAGTTCGGGACAGGGGGATGAGCAGTTCTTC
clone_size: NA
v_call: TRBV5-4
d_call: TRBD1
j_call: TRBJ2-1

cdr3_aa: CASSPSRVGGNTIYF
cdr3_nt: TGTGCCAGCAGCCCCTCCCGGGTAGGAGGAAACACCATATATTTT
clone_size: NA
v_call: TRBV7-6
d_call: NA
j_call: TRBJ1-3

cdr3_aa: CASSSLGRGPMNTEAFF
cdr3_nt: TGTGCCAGCAGTTCGTTAGGCAGGGGCCCTATGAACACTGAAGCTTTCTTT
clone_size: NA
v_call: TRBV27
d_call: NA
j_call: TRBJ1-1

cdr3_aa: CASRPLAHTEAFF
cdr3_nt: TGTGCCAGCAGACCGCTGGCACACACTGAAGCTTTCTTT
clone_size: NA
v_call: TRBV27
d_call: NA
j_call: TRBJ1-1

cdr3_aa: CASSPAQGADGYTF
cdr3_nt: TGTGCCAGCTCACCAGCCCAGGGGGCAGATGGCTACACCTTC
clone_size: NA
v_call: TRBV18
d_call: TRBD1
j_call: TRBJ1-2

cdr3_aa: CAISERSQETQYF
cdr3_nt: TGTGCCATCAGTGAGCGATCCCAAGAGACCCAGTACTTC
clone_size: NA
v_call: TRBV10-3
d_call: NA
j_call: TRBJ2-5

cdr3_aa: CASSQSDREQETQYF
cdr3_nt: TGCGCCAGCAGCCAATCGGACAGGGAGCAAGAGACCCAGTACTTC
clone_size: few
v_call: TRBV4-1
d_call: TRBD1
j_call: TRBJ2-5

cdr3_aa: CASSVGGGGAYNEQFF
cdr3_nt: TGTGCCAGCAGCGTAGGAGGAGGGGGCGCTTACAATGAGCAGTTCTTC
clone_size: NA
v_call: TRBV9
d_call: NA
j_call: TRBJ2-1

cdr3_aa: CASSLTGSGNTIYF
cdr3_nt: TGTGCCAGCAGCCTGACAGGCTCTGGAAACACCATATATTTT
clone_size: NA
v_call: TRBV5-4
d_call: NA
j_call: TRBJ1-3

cdr3_aa: CASSQDRAGREKLFF
cdr3_nt: TGCGCCAGCAGCCAAGATCGGGCTGGGAGGGAAAAACTGTTTTTT
clone_size: NA
v_call: TRBV4-3
d_call: NA
j_call: TRBJ1-4

cdr3_aa: CASSPRLSGGAGELFF
cdr3_nt: TGTGCCAGCAGCCCCCGGCTTAGCGGGGGGGCCGGGGAGCTGTTTTTT
clone_size: NA
v_call: TRBV9
d_call: TRBD2
j_call: TRBJ2-2

cdr3_aa: CASSLEADSSYNEQFF
cdr3_nt: TGTGCCAGCAGCTTAGAGGCGGACAGCTCCTACAATGAGCAGTTCTTC
clone_size: NA
v_call: TRBV11-3
d_call: NA
j_call: TRBJ2-1

cdr3_aa: CASRDRGDGDTQYF
cdr3_nt: TGTGCCAGCAGGGACAGGGGGGACGGAGATACGCAGTATTTT
clone_size: NA
v_call: TRBV6-6
d_call: TRBD1
j_call: TRBJ2-3

cdr3_aa: CASSPLPGFYEQYF
cdr3_nt: TGTGCCAGCTCACCACTCCCCGGTTTCTACGAGCAGTACTTC
clone_size: NA
v_call: TRBV18
d_call: NA
j_call: TRBJ2-7

cdr3_aa: CASQISGTGTYEQYF
cdr3_nt: TGTGCCAGTCAAATTTCCGGGACAGGCACCTACGAGCAGTACTTC
clone_size: NA
v_call: TRBV19
d_call: TRBD1
j_call: TRBJ2-7